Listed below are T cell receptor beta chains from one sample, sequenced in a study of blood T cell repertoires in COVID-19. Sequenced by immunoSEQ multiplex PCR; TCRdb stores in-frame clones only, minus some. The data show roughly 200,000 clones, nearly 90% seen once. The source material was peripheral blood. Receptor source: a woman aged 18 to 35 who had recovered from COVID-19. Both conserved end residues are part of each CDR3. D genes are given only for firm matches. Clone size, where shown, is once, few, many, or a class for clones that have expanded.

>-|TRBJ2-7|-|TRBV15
TGTGCCACCAGCAGAGATGACGGGATCTACGAGCAGTACTTC
CATSRDDGIYEQYF
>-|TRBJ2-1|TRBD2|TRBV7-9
TGTGCCAGCAGCTCGCCGACTAGCGGGAGGTATAACAATGAGCAGTTCTTC
CASSSPTSGRYNNEQFF
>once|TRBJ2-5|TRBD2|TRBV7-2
TGTGCCAGCAGCCCCCGGTCTAGCGGGAGCCGAGAGACCCAGTACTTC
CASSPRSSGSRETQYF
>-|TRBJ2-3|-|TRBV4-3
TGCGCCAGCAGCCAAGGGTTAGCTCACGCAGATACGCAGTATTTT
CASSQGLAHADTQYF
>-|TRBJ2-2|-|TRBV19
TGTGCCAGTACCTACACCGGGGAGCTGTTTTTT
CASTYTGELFF
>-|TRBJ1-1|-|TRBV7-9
TGTGCCAGCAGCTTAGTTAAAGGGGGATTCACTGAAGCTTTCTTT
CASSLVKGGFTEAFF
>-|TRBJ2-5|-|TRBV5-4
TGTGCCAGCAGCTTGGCGGGGATGACTAGTTTGGAGTACTTC
CASSLAGMTSLEYF
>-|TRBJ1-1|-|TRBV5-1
TGCGCCAGCAGCTTAAGGGGTATGAACACTGAAGCTTTCTTT
CASSLRGMNTEAFF
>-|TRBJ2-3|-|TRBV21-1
TGTGCCAGCGGCACTAGAACAGGGTTTAAGGGAACAGATACGCAGTATTTT
CASGTRTGFKGTDTQYF
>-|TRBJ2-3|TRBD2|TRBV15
TGTGCCACCAGCTATTCCGGGACTAGCGGGACTAGCACAGATACGCAGTATTTT
CATSYSGTSGTSTDTQYF
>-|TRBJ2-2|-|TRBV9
TGTGCCAGCAGCCCGAGGACCGGGGAGCTGTTTTTT
CASSPRTGELFF
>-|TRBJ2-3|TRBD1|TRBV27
TGTGCCAGCAGGACAGGGTTTTCTACAGATACGCAGTATTTT
CASRTGFSTDTQYF
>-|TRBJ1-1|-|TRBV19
TGTGCCAGTAGTATTTCGGGGGTCGGCACTGAAGCTTTCTTT
CASSISGVGTEAFF
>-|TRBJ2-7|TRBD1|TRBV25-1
TGTGCCAGCAGTGGGGACAGGGGGGCCGACGAGCAGTACTTC
CASSGDRGADEQYF
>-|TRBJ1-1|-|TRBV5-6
TGTGCCAGCAGCTTGAAACAGCCGATCCCCGAAGCTTTCTTT
CASSLKQPIPEAFF
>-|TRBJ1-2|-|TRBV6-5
TGTGCCAGCAGCACAGGGTTACCCTCCTTCAATGGCTACACCTTC
CASSTGLPSFNGYTF
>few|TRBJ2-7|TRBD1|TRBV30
TGTGCCTGGAGTTGGACAGGGGGCAGCGAGCAGTACTTC
CAWSWTGGSEQYF
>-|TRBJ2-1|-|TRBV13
TGTGCCAGCAGCACCCCCCCGGGAAAAGAGTTCTTC
CASSTPPGKEFF
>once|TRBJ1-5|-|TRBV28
TGTGCCATTTCGACAGGCAACCATAGCAATCAGCCCCAGCATTTT
CAISTGNHSNQPQHF
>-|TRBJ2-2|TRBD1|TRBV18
TGTGCCAGCTCACCACAAGGACAGGAGAACACCGGGGAGCTGTTTTTT
CASSPQGQENTGELFF
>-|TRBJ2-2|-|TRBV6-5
TGTGCCAGCAGGCCACGCACAACCACCGGGGAGCTGTTTTTT
CASRPRTTTGELFF
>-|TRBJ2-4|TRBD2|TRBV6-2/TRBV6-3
TGTGCCAGCAGTTACCCGGGAGGGGCCAAAAACATTCAGTACTTC
CASSYPGGAKNIQYF
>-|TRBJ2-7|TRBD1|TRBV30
TGTGCCTGGAGTGGCTTCCAGACAGGGAGTAGCTCCTACGAGCAGTACTTC
CAWSGFQTGSSSYEQYF
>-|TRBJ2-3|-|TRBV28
TGTGCCAGCGTGGACAGATACACAGATACGCAGTATTTT
CASVDRYTDTQYF
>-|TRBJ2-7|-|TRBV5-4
TGTGCCAGCAGCTCCGGAGGGGGCAGGACCTACGAGCAGTACTTC
CASSSGGGRTYEQYF